This section outlines one T cell receptor beta chain sequence together with its context. V was shortened by 4 bases and J by 0 bases, with 8 bases between the two germline ends. The CDR3 is made up of 15 amino acids. Germline assignment: CDR1 SGHRS and CDR2 YFSETQ. Followed longitudinally, the Seattle patients had been enrolled during active infection. This specimen belongs to a study of blood T cell repertoires in COVID-19. As for the study in general: The United States, Italy and Spain provided the acute and convalescent COVID-19 samples. Sample material is recorded as cDNA or gDNA derived from T cells, B-cell-depleted T cells, or PBMCs.

In the authors' workflow: The assay estimated nucleated cells by amplifying reference gene primers. Libraries were prepared by immunoSEQ multiplex PCR; TCRdb keeps only in-frame clonotypes and omits some of them. That table supplies the V and J calls and clone size; D and trimming were determined from the DNA. Of 150,000 or so clones listed, approximately 85% are singletons. Source material: peripheral blood. The TCR comes from a man in his sixties with COVID-19, enrolled during active disease. This rearrangement joins TRBV5-1 to TRBJ2-6; a weak D match, TRBD1 (5 bases). CDR3 nucleotides: TGCGCCAGCAGCCTGACAGTCTCTGGGGCCAACGTCCTGACTTTC. Translated: CASSLTVSGANVLTF.